Each of the 32 T cell receptor beta chains below was sequenced from the same sample in a study of T cells in Graves' hyperthyroidism and ophthalmopathy. TCR beta CDR3 regions were amplified from RNA transcripts. The study used the HTBI primer set for a first-round RT-PCR of the TCR CDR3. TCRdb reprocessed the multiplex PCR reads with MiXCR, giving one entry per CDR3 protein. This sample has about 300,000 distinct CDR3 sequences, with roughly a fifth found just once. The material sequenced was blood. The origin of the receptors is a man aged 45-65 years with Graves' ophthalmopathy.

This sequence joins TRBV5-1 and TRBJ1-1, with 8 bases matching TRBD1. The CDR3 is 15 amino acids. V was clipped by 5 bases and J by 3 bases; unmatched bases: 9. The germline V gene encodes CDR1 SGHRS and CDR2 YFSETQ. CDR3 amino acids: CASRSQGAGDTEAFF. Written as DNA, the CDR3 is TGCGCCAGCAGAAGCCAGGGGGCTGGGGACACTGAAGCTTTCTTT.

The gene calls are TRBV6-1 and TRBJ2-1; 13 positions match TRBD2. Per germline, CDR1 MNHNS and CDR2 SASEGT. CDR3 length: 15 residues. The J segment lost 8 bases and the V segment lost 7 bases, leaving 8 bases of the junction unmatched. The CDR3 region has the DNA TGTGCCAGCATTCCCACTAGCGGGAGGGCCTATGAGCAGTTCTTC. It codes for CASIPTSGRAYEQFF.

This clonotype showed up just a few times. The chain joins TRBV2 to TRBJ2-3; 9 nucleotides match TRBD2. The V and J ends lost 8 bases and 3 bases, in that order; junction bases with no gene match: 6. Per germline, CDR1 SNHLY and CDR2 FYNNEI. The CDR3 extends over 14 amino acids. In DNA form, the CDR3 reads TGTGCCAGCGGCGGGAGGGCCGGGACAGATACGCAGTATTTT. This translates into CASGGRAGTDTQYF.

This clonotype was detected only a few times. CDR3 region: CATSRTSGRSPEQFF. CDR3 in DNA: TGTGCCACCAGTCGGACTAGCGGGAGGTCCCCCGAGCAGTTCTTC. The chain recombines TRBV24-1 with TRBJ2-1, with 14 bases matching TRBD2. The germline CDR1 and CDR2 sequences are KGHDR and SFDVKD. Trimming cost V 6 bases and J 10 bases; bases outside gene matches: 7. The CDR3 runs to 15 residues.

This clonotype has ten or more counts. This rearrangement joins TRBV29-1 to TRBJ1-2, with a possible D match to TRBD1 (6 bases). V was pared by 3 bases and J by 8 bases, with 13 bases between. Germline values: CDR1 SQVTM, CDR2 ANQGSEA. CDR3 size: 12 residues. In nucleotides, the CDR3 is TGCAGCGTTGATCACAGGGACGGAGGCTACACCTTC. This sequence encodes CSVDHRDGGYTF.

The CDR3 bases are TGTGCCAGCAGCCCTCTAACGACGTACGAGCAGTACTTC. It specifies CASSPLTTYEQYF. This chain uses TRBV28 with TRBJ2-7; D is unclear. Germline lookup yields CDR1 MDHEN and CDR2 SYDVKM. CDR3 length: 13 amino acids. Trimming took 6 bases from V and 4 from J, leaving 13 bases between them.

The J gene is TRBJ2-2, the V gene TRBV4-2; the D gene is possibly TRBD2 (6 bases). CDR3 length: 15 amino acids. Germline CDR1 and CDR2: LGHNA and YNFKEQ. Trimming took 4 bases from V and 6 from J, leaving 15 bases between them. The CDR3 sequence: CASSRGPGDAGELFF. In DNA form, the CDR3 reads TGTGCCAGCAGCCGGGGTCCGGGGGACGCCGGGGAGCTGTTTTTT.

The chain is built from TRBV4-1 and TRBJ1-2; D remains ambiguous. The CDR3 is made up of 15 amino acids. The ends were cut back, 0 bases at V and 5 bases at J, with 13 bases in the middle. Germline loops: CDR1 MGHRA, CDR2 YSYEKL. The CDR3 sequence: CASSQDYTAGYGYTF. CDR3 DNA: TGCGCCAGCAGCCAAGACTATACTGCCGGATATGGCTACACCTTC.

V gene TRBV10-2 combines with J gene TRBJ1-5; TRBD1 agrees at 7 bases. Germline values: CDR1 WSHSY, CDR2 SAAADI. The V and J ends lost 5 bases and 4 bases, in that order; junction bases with no gene match: 2. The CDR3 consists of 13 residues. CDR3 DNA: TGCGCCAGCAGTACCAGGGGGAATCAGCCCCAGCATTTT. Its translation: CASSTRGNQPQHF.

In its sample, this clonotype was seen a few times. This chain links TRBV12-3 or TRBV12-4 with TRBJ2-3; 8 bases are a match to TRBD2. The CDR3 totals 17 residues. V dropped 7 bases and J dropped 2; count of bases not matched to a gene: 14. The CDR3 sequence is CASKPRGLAAVTDTQYF. In DNA, the CDR3 is TGTGCCAGCAAACCTCGTGGACTAGCCGCTGTCACAGATACGCAGTATTTT.

The V call is TRBV6-5, the J call TRBJ2-7; D unresolved. The CDR3 sequence is 16 residues long. Between the trimmed V and J ends, which lost 1 base and 1 base, there was a span of 14 bases. Germline V CDR1 and CDR2: MNHEY, SVGAGI. CDR3 protein: CASSYYSRRKSYEQYF. The CDR3 nucleotides read TGTGCCAGCAGTTACTATTCAAGGCGGAAATCCTACGAGCAGTACTTC.

Points on this clonotype: A much larger clone lies one base from this, so it may be a read error. This rearrangement joins TRBV28 to TRBJ1-5; D is undetermined. CDR3 size: 16 residues. Germline-derived CDR1 and CDR2 are MDHEN and SYDVKM. Trimming removed 5 bases from V and 5 bases from J, with 19 bases in between. DNA for the CDR3: TGTGCCAGCAGTCTTAGAGAACTGTCAGCGGATCAGCCCCAGCATTTT. Residues: CASSLRELSADQPQHF.

This clonotype was picked up many times. This chain connects TRBV7-8 to TRBJ2-5; D is possibly TRBD1 (6 bases). The CDR3 loop spans 12 amino acids. Deletions cut 8 bases from V and 4 bases from J, with 11 bases between. Germline values: CDR1 SGHVS, CDR2 FQNEAQ. The CDR3 DNA reads TGTGCCAGCGGTACCAGGGGAGAGACCCAGTACTTC. Residues: CASGTRGETQYF.

The V gene is TRBV24-1, the J gene TRBJ2-2; 8 nucleotides line up with TRBD2. There are 16 residues in the CDR3. Germline assignment: CDR1 KGHDR and CDR2 SFDVKD. J lost 5 bases, V lost 6 bases, and 10 bases had no gene match. The CDR3 DNA reads as TGTGCCACCAGTTCCCCCGGGACTAGGGGGACCGGGGAGCTGTTTTTT. It yields the protein CATSSPGTRGTGELFF.

This clonotype was found many times. The chain employs TRBV30 and TRBJ2-3; perhaps TRBD2 as D (5 bases). Trimming took 2 bases from V and 6 from J, leaving 12 bases between them. The CDR3 spans 13 residues. CDR1 is GTSNPN, CDR2 SVGIG, per germline (reference sequence). The CDR3 nucleotides read TGTGCCTGGAGTTTGGCGGGTATGGATACGCAGTATTTT. It yields the protein CAWSLAGMDTQYF.

This clonotype was seen at least ten times. The V call is TRBV7-9, the J call TRBJ2-7; tentatively, D is TRBD1 or TRBD2 (5 bases each). V lost 2 bases to trimming and J lost 3 bases, with 11 bases between them. The CDR3 is made up of 14 amino acids. Germline CDR1 reads SEHNR; CDR2 reads FQNEAQ (reference sequence). CDR3 amino acids: CASSLRQGVYEQYF. The CDR3 nucleotides are TGTGCCAGCAGCTTACGGCAGGGAGTCTACGAGCAGTACTTC.

This clonotype was counted at least ten times. The chain uses TRBV5-1 and TRBJ1-1; D perhaps matches TRBD1 (6 bases). The V and J ends lost 4 bases and 0 bases respectively, with 13 bases between them. This CDR3 is 15 amino acids long. The germline gives CDR1 SGHRS, CDR2 YFSETQ. The CDR3 DNA sequence: TGCGCCAGCAGCATACGGACAGCCCTGAACACTGAAGCTTTCTTT. It encodes CASSIRTALNTEAFF.

This clonotype was seen once. A much larger clone lies one base from this, so it may be a read error. The chain employs TRBV30 and TRBJ1-1; D unresolved. The V end lost 5 bases, the J end lost 4 bases, and 20 bases lay between the germline ends. This CDR3 comprises 15 residues. Germline CDR1 GTSNPN, CDR2 SVGIG (reference sequence). Written as DNA, the CDR3 is TGTGCCTGGCGCGGGCGGCGGGATATGAGCACTGAAGCTTTCTTT. Translated, it gives CAWRGRRDMSTEAFF.

The rearrangement links TRBV11-2 to TRBJ2-1; 10 bases line up with TRBD1. Germline CDR1 SGHAT, CDR2 FQNNGV. With 5 bases clipped from V and 5 bases from J, the junction kept 3 bases outside the gene matches. The CDR3 extends over 14 amino acids. CDR3 sequence (DNA): TGTGCCAGCAGCCTCGGGACAGGGGACAATGAGCAGTTCTTC. Translation: CASSLGTGDNEQFF.

A few counts support this clonotype. The rearrangement joins TRBV18 to TRBJ2-6; possible D gene TRBD2, 5 bases. The germline gives CDR1 KGHSH, CDR2 LQKENI. The V gene lost 2 bases and the J gene lost 0 bases, with 14 bases spanning the gap. This CDR3 is built from 18 residues. In DNA form, the CDR3 reads TGTGCCAGCTCACCAATTCCGGGATCGAGCTCTGGGGCCAACGTCCTGACTTTC. Protein sequence: CASSPIPGSSSGANVLTF. The whole variable domain, filled in from reference TRBV18 and TRBJ2-6, reads NAGVMQNPRHLVRRRGQEARLRCSPMKGHSHVYWYRQLPEEGLKFMVYLQKENIIDESGMPKERFSAEFPKEGPSILRIQQVVRGDSAAYFCASSPIPGSSSGANVLTFGAGSRLTVL.

This sequence joins TRBV29-1 and TRBJ2-2; 12 nucleotides match TRBD1. Per the germline V gene, CDR1 is SQVTM and CDR2 is ANQGSEA. Germline trimming cut 4 bases from V and 6 bases from J; bases unmatched to any gene: 6. The CDR3 has 15 residues. CDR3: CSVAPGTGGSGELFF. CDR3 nucleotide sequence: TGCAGCGTTGCGCCCGGGACAGGGGGCTCCGGGGAGCTGTTTTTT.

This clonotype was recorded at least ten times. J is TRBJ2-7 and V is TRBV27; 11 bases match TRBD1. Per the germline V gene, CDR1 is MNHEY and CDR2 is SMNVEV (reference sequence). The CDR3 spans 15 residues. V shed 2 bases and J 5 bases; nucleotides not matched to a gene: 5. The CDR3 nucleotides read TGTGCCAGCAGTTTAGGACAGGGGGCGCACCACGAGCAGTACTTC. Its translation: CASSLGQGAHHEQYF.

CDR3: CASSLIAFNTGELFF. The DNA of the CDR3 is TGTGCCAGCAGCTTGATAGCGTTTAACACCGGGGAGCTGTTTTTT. The chain recombines TRBV7-8 with TRBJ2-2, with D perhaps matching TRBD2 (5 bases). The germline V and J ends were trimmed by 3 bases and 2 bases, with 10 bases remaining between them. The CDR3 is 15 residues long. Germline CDR1 is SGHVS and CDR2 is FQNEAQ.

This chain uses TRBV20-1 with TRBJ1-2; D is unclear. V shed 0 bases and J shed 8 bases, with 10 bases lying between them. Per germline, CDR1 DFQATT and CDR2 SNEGSKA (reference sequence). This CDR3 region has 12 residues. CDR3 DNA: TGCAGTGCTAGAGATCGAGTGCTGGGCTACACCTTC. Translating it yields CSARDRVLGYTF.

This clonotype was counted at least ten times. This chain uses TRBV11-2 with TRBJ2-2; D is possibly TRBD1 (5 bases). From germline, CDR1 is SGHAT and CDR2 FQNNGV. V lost 1 base to trimming and J lost 6 bases, with 12 bases between them. CDR3 length equals 15 residues. The CDR3 here is CASSLGAGIAGELFF. The DNA of the CDR3 is TGTGCCAGCAGCTTAGGGGCAGGGATCGCCGGGGAGCTGTTTTTT.

This chain links TRBV12-3 or TRBV12-4 with TRBJ2-3, with TRBD2 matching over 9 bases. The CDR3 consists of 17 residues. The junction had 9 bases not matched to a gene; V was cut back by 3 bases and J by 2 bases. CDR3 bases: TGTGCCAGCAGTTTGTCTCCTAGCGGGGCCTTCACAGATACGCAGTATTTT. Its protein product is CASSLSPSGAFTDTQYF.

Many counts were recorded for this clonotype. The V gene is TRBV13, the J gene TRBJ2-1; TRBD2 matches 8 bases. The germline V gene has CDR1 PRHDT and CDR2 FYEKMQ (reference sequence). The V and J ends lost 2 bases and 5 bases, in that order; junction bases with no gene match: 8. This CDR3 comprises 16 residues. CDR3 protein: CASSLSPSGPNNEQFF. In DNA, the CDR3 is TGTGCCAGCAGCTTATCCCCTAGCGGGCCTAACAATGAGCAGTTCTTC. Variable domain in full (rest from reference TRBV13 and TRBJ2-1): AAGVIQSPRHLIKEKRETATLKCYPIPRHDTVYWYQQGPGQDPQFLISFYEKMQSDKGSIPDRFSAQQFSDYHSELNMSSLELGDSALYFCASSLSPSGPNNEQFFGPGTRLTVL.

This clonotype was observed at least ten times. The CDR3, as DNA: TGTGCCACCAGCAGAGATCGGGACTGGGACTCCTACGAGCAGTACTTC. It yields the protein CATSRDRDWDSYEQYF. The chain carries TRBV15 and TRBJ2-7; D possibly corresponds to TRBD2 (6 bases). The V gene's germline CDR1 is LNHNV and CDR2 YYDKDF (reference sequence). The V end was cut by 0 bases, the J end by 0 bases, with 12 bases between. This CDR3 has 16 residues.

A note on this clonotype: This sequence may be a read error, since a much larger clone differs from it by one base. The chain links TRBV3-1 to TRBJ2-5, with D tentatively TRBD1 or TRBD2 (5 bases each). Germline V gives CDR1 LGHDT, CDR2 YNNKEL (reference sequence). This CDR3 comprises 14 residues. The CDR3 region is CASRLPGRQEAQYF. For the CDR3, the DNA is TGTGCCAGCAGACTTCCGGGACGGCAAGAGGCCCAGTACTTC.

The CDR3 sequence: CASSWVFNDTEAFF. In DNA, the CDR3 is TGTGCCAGCAGTTGGGTATTCAACGACACTGAAGCTTTCTTT. The rearrangement uses TRBV11-2 and TRBJ1-1, with D uncertain. Germline assignment: CDR1 SGHAT and CDR2 FQNNGV. Trimming cost V 6 bases and J 3 bases, with 14 bases left between them. This CDR3 contains 14 residues. Full variable domain (rest looked up from reference TRBV11-2 and TRBJ1-1): EAGVAQSPRYKIIEKRQSVAFWCNPISGHATLYWYQQILGQGPKLLIQFQNNGVVDDSQLPKDRFSAERLKGVDSTLKIQPAKLEDSAVYLCASSWVFNDTEAFFGQGTRLTVV.

The V call is TRBV29-1, the J call TRBJ2-1; D not resolved. CDR3 size: 13 residues. Deletions cut 4 bases from V and 0 bases from J, with 7 bases between. CDR1 is SQVTM, CDR2 ANQGSEA, per germline. CDR3 loop: CSVGASSYNEQFF. The CDR3 region has the DNA TGCAGCGTTGGAGCTTCCTCCTACAATGAGCAGTTCTTC.

This clonotype turned up a few times. V and J are TRBV10-3 and TRBJ2-7, with D tentatively TRBD1 or TRBD2 (5 bases each). Trimming pared 5 bases from V and 4 bases from J, leaving 9 bases between. Germline-derived CDR1 and CDR2 are ENHRY and SYGVKD. CDR3 length: 12 amino acids. The CDR3 nucleotides are TGTGCCATCAGTCAGGGCGGGTACGAGCAGTACTTC. It encodes CAISQGGYEQYF.